Following are 17 T cell receptor beta chains from one sample sequenced in a study of blood T cell repertoires in COVID-19. Assay: immunoSEQ multiplex PCR; the TCRdb copy retains only in-frame clones and omits some. This sample has under 200,000 clones, with 70% to 90% found just once. Input material: peripheral blood. These receptors were obtained from a man aged 40-49 years with active or convalescent COVID-19.

This chain links TRBV6-1 with TRBJ1-2; possibly TRBD1 for D (6 bases). V lost 2 bases and J lost 4, with 11 bases in between. The CDR3 covers 14 residues. Per the germline V gene, CDR1 is MNHNS and CDR2 is SASEGT. CDR3: CASSELQGTYGYTF. The CDR3 region has the DNA TGTGCCAGCAGTGAATTACAGGGAACCTATGGCTACACCTTC.

This clone was counted once. The CDR3 spells CASSSSRAGGYEQYF. The CDR3 coding sequence is TGTGCCAGCTCATCGAGCAGGGCGGGGGGTTACGAGCAGTACTTC. This chain joins TRBV18 and TRBJ2-7; 8 bases line up with TRBD2. With V trimmed by 5 bases and J by 4 bases, 10 bases remained unmatched. CDR3 length equals 15 residues. Germline CDR1 KGHSH, CDR2 LQKENI.

This chain uses TRBV2 with TRBJ2-5; 10 bases agree with TRBD2. Trimming removed 7 bases from V and 3 bases from J; junction bases left unmatched: 14. Germline V gene lookup returns CDR1 SNHLY and CDR2 FYNNEI. The CDR3 totals 17 residues. CDR3 sequence: CASNSRAAGGAKETQYF. DNA for the CDR3: TGTGCCAGCAATTCTCGGGCAGCGGGGGGGGCTAAAGAGACCCAGTACTTC.

V usage is TRBV27 and J usage is TRBJ1-1; possibly TRBD1 for D (6 bases). V was clipped by 2 bases and J by 3 bases, with 10 bases between them. In germline, CDR1 is MNHEY, CDR2 SMNVEV (reference sequence). The CDR3 consists of 14 residues. Written as DNA, the CDR3 is TGTGCCAGCAGTTTACAGGGGCGGGACACTGAAGCTTTCTTT. It is translated as CASSLQGRDTEAFF.

In this sample, this clone turned up once. The gene calls are TRBV6-6 and TRBJ2-1; 14 bases are a match to TRBD2. Trimming at V came to 5 bases and at J to 9 bases, leaving 9 bases not matched to a gene. Looked up from germline, CDR1 is MNHNY and CDR2 is SVGAGI (reference sequence). The CDR3 runs 16 residues. The CDR3 bases are TGTGCCAGCAGTGCGAGACTAGCGGGGGGGGGCGGTGAGCAGTTCTTC. Amino acids: CASSARLAGGGGEQFF.

This clone was seen once. The limits of the CDR3 on the DNA are not certain, so only TCRdb's listed CDR3 is given. CDR3 sequence: CASSYWGSGTHPFF. The chain carries TRBV6-2 or TRBV6-3 and TRBJ2-1; the table names TRBD1, a call not compared with the DNA. Germline V gene data show CDR1 as MNHEY and CDR2 as SVGEGT. The CDR3 comprises 14 residues, both ends counted.

V is TRBV7-8 and J is TRBJ2-4; 9 bases align to TRBD1. The CDR3 length is 14 residues. The V gene end was trimmed by 6 bases and the J gene end by 5 bases; junction bases not matched to a gene: 5. CDR1 SGHVS and CDR2 FQNEAQ come from the germline V gene. CDR3 region: CASRRDRAQNIQYF. The CDR3 nucleotides read TGTGCCAGCAGGCGGGACAGGGCCCAAAACATTCAGTACTTC.

This chain uses TRBV11-3 with TRBJ2-1; 10 nucleotides agree with TRBD2. V was pared by 3 bases and J by 6 bases, with 5 bases of the junction left unmatched. The germline V gene encodes CDR1 SGHNT and CDR2 YENEEA. There are 15 residues in the CDR3. CDR3 nucleotide sequence: TGTGCCAGCAGCTTTGGTGGACTAGCGGCCAATGAGCAGTTCTTC. It encodes CASSFGGLAANEQFF.

V and J are TRBV9 and TRBJ2-7; D ambiguous. The CDR3 consists of 13 residues. Trimming took off 4 bases at V and 5 bases at J, with 13 bases between the two ends. Germline V CDR1 and CDR2: SGDLS, YYNGEE. The CDR3 bases are TGTGCCAGCAGCCAAGAGCTTGTCCACGAGCAGTACTTC. Protein product: CASSQELVHEQYF.

The rearrangement joins TRBV2 to TRBJ1-5; 9 positions match TRBD1. The CDR3 consists of 14 residues. Germline CDR1 is SNHLY and CDR2 is FYNNEI. With 6 bases clipped from V and 2 bases from J, the junction kept 2 bases outside the gene matches. For the CDR3, the DNA is TGTGCCAGCAGGACAGGGGGGGGCAATCAGCCCCAGCATTTT. Residues: CASRTGGGNQPQHF.

The chain has TRBV7-8 and TRBJ2-3, with D possibly matching TRBD2 (6 bases). The CDR3 spans 16 residues. Germline CDR1 and CDR2: SGHVS and FQNEAQ. V lost 4 bases to trimming and J lost 6 bases, with 20 bases between them. The CDR3 DNA sequence: TGTGCCAGCAGCTCCCGTGATTTGGGACGGGGGGATACGCAGTATTTT. Amino acid sequence: CASSSRDLGRGDTQYF.

This chain joins TRBV5-1 and TRBJ2-1, with TRBD1 matching over 11 bases. CDR1 and CDR2 (germline): SGHRS, YFSETQ. This CDR3 spans 15 amino acids. J was trimmed by 8 bases and V by 4 bases; bases with no gene match: 8. Here the CDR3 reads CASSIRTGGADEQFF. DNA of the CDR3: TGCGCCAGCAGCATCAGGACAGGGGGCGCTGATGAGCAGTTCTTC.

The CDR3 region is CASSGGGGYRETQYF. The CDR3 coding sequence is TGTGCCAGCTCGGGCGGAGGGGGCTATAGGGAGACCCAGTACTTC. The genes are TRBV28 and TRBJ2-5; the D gene is possibly TRBD1 (7 bases). V lost 8 bases to trimming and J lost 5 bases, with 21 bases between them. Germline CDR1 reads MDHEN; CDR2 reads SYDVKM. The CDR3 spans 15 residues.

V usage is TRBV9 and J usage is TRBJ1-2; D is unresolved. This CDR3 region has 17 residues. The germline gives CDR1 SGDLS, CDR2 YYNGEE. V was pared by 4 bases and J by 4 bases, with 23 bases between. CDR3 protein: CASSPRRLGRVGYGYTF. The CDR3 nucleotides are TGTGCCAGCAGCCCCCGTCGTTTAGGGAGGGTAGGCTATGGCTACACCTTC.

This sequence joins TRBV18 and TRBJ2-2; the D gene is possibly TRBD1 (5 bases). Per the germline V gene, CDR1 is KGHSH and CDR2 is LQKENI. This CDR3 has 15 amino acids. The germline V and J ends were trimmed by 3 bases and 1 base, with 9 bases remaining between them. The DNA for the CDR3 is TGTGCCAGCTCACCGTCGACAGTGAACACCGGGGAGCTGTTTTTT. It yields the protein CASSPSTVNTGELFF.

The chain links TRBV9 to TRBJ1-5; D possibly corresponds to TRBD1 (6 bases). Deletions cut 3 bases from V and 1 base from J, with 11 bases between. The CDR3 extends over 15 amino acids. The germline gives CDR1 SGDLS, CDR2 YYNGEE. The CDR3 sequence is CASSETGNSNQPQHF. The CDR3 DNA reads as TGTGCCAGCAGCGAAACAGGGAACAGCAATCAGCCCCAGCATTTT.

The rearrangement uses TRBV7-6 and TRBJ2-7, with TRBD2 matching over 12 bases. Germline CDR1 SGHVS, CDR2 FNYEAQ. The CDR3 sequence is 16 residues long. V shed 5 bases and J 7 bases; nucleotides not matched to a gene: 12. The CDR3 DNA sequence: TGTGCCAGCAGCCCAGGCCAACTAGCGGGGGGAGGAGAGCAGTACTTC. Its translation: CASSPGQLAGGGEQYF.